The rows below give T cell receptor beta chains drawn from one sample of a study of blood T cell repertoires in COVID-19. The table came from immunoSEQ multiplex PCR; TCRdb's copy has only in-frame clones and leaves some out. The sample contains 95,000 or so clones, roughly four fifths of which appear only once. Sequenced: peripheral blood. These TCRs come from a human donor in a cohort sampled during active COVID-19. The CDR3 runs from the conserved cysteine through the conserved F or W. D genes are given only for firm matches.

d_call v_call cdr3_aa
. TRBV6-5 CASGKTGLNTGELFF
. TRBV28 CASTPGGNYGYTF
TRBD2 TRBV19 CASSIVASGPPTDTQYF
TRBD1 TRBV5-4 CASSLAVRGFFNYGYTF
. TRBV19 CASSFGGQLSYEQYF
. TRBV5-6 CASSLGLAANTGELFF
. TRBV7-2 CASSSGAGRETQYF
. TRBV19 CASRSQGSTDTQYF
TRBD1 TRBV3-1/TRBV3-2 CASSSRQGTEAFF
TRBD1 TRBV6-2/TRBV6-3 CASSYTGQGRANTIYF
. TRBV7-3 CASSSEGLYGYTF
. TRBV10-2 CASSGKAAGPGYTF
TRBD2 TRBV5-1 CASRGGGAGTDTQYF
TRBD2 TRBV3-1/TRBV3-2 CASSLRTSSIWNEQFF
. TRBV9 CASFTGTSYIEQYF
. TRBV6-2/TRBV6-3 CASSRDSYEQYF
TRBD1 TRBV19 CASKYVQGAGRTEAFF
TRBD2 TRBV4-1 CASSLSGGTETQYF
. TRBV3-1/TRBV3-2 CASSTAEGNIQYF
TRBD1 TRBV5-4 CASSRGGTGNYGYTF
TRBD1 TRBV19 CASSITGQGAGTQYF
TRBD1 TRBV19 CASSTLQGENYGYTF
. TRBV2 CASRERSGIGGNEQFF
TRBD1 TRBV7-2 CASSFTGGSYNEQFF
. TRBV4-1 CASSQDLFRNTEAFF
. TRBV9 CASSALGATNFYEQYF
TRBD1 TRBV6-6 CASSTGTGVYEQYF
. TRBV3-1/TRBV3-2 CASSQLDSSNQPQHF
TRBD2 TRBV9 CASSTSTSGGAQTQYF
TRBD1 TRBV7-2 CASSARDRANYGYTF
. TRBV18 CASSLLEGTANYGYTF
. TRBV10-3 CAIRATETNTEAFF